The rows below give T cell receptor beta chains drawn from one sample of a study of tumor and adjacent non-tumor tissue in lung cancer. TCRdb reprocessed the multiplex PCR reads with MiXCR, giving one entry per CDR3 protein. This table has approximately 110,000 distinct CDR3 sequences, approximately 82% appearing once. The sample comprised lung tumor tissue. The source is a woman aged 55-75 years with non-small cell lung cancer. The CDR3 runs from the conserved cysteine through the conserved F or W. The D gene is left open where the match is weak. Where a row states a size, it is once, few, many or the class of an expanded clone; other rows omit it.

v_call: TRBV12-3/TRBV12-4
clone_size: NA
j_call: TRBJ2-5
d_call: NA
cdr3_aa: CASSPRGNQEIQYF
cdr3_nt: TGCGCCAGCAGTCCCAGGGGAAACCAAGAGATCCAGTACTTC

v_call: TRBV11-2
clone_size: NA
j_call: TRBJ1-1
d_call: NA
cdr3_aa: CASSLEGNTEAFF
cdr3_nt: TGTGCCAGCAGCTTAGAGGGGAACACTGAAGCTTTCTTT

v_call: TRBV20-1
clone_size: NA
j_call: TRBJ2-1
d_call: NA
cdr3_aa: CSAYSGTYNEQFF
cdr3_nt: TGCAGTGCGTATTCAGGGACCTACAATGAGCAGTTCTTC

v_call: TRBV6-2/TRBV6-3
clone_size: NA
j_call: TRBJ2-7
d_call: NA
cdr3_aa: CASSPGARAQYF
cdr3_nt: TGTGCCAGCAGTCCAGGGGCAAGGGCGCAGTACTTC

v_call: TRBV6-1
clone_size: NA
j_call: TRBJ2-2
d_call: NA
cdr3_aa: CVNKVGQSTGELFF
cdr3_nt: TGTGTCAATAAGGTGGGGCAAAGCACCGGGGAGCTGTTTTTT

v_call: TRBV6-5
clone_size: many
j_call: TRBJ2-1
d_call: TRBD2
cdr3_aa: CASKPGLAGVVQFF
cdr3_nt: TGTGCCTCGAAACCGGGACTAGCGGGAGTGGTGCAGTTCTTC

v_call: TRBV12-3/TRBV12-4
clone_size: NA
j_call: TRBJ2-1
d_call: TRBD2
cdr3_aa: CASSSGLAGGGSDEQSF
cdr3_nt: TGTGCCAGCAGTTCTGGACTAGCGGGAGGAGGAAGCGATGAGCAGTCTTTC

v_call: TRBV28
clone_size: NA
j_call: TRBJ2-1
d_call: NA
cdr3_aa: CASSFDGGQFF
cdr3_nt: TGTGCCAGCAGTTTCGATGGAGGTCAGTTCTTC

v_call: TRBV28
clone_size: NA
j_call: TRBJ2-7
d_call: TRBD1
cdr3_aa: CASSPGTGDTHEQYF
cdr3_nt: TGTGCCAGCAGCCCTGGGACAGGGGACACCCACGAGCAGTACTTC

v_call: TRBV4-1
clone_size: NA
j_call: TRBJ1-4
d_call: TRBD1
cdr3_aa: CANSQTGTTNERLFF
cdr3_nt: TGCGCCAACAGCCAGACAGGGACAACTAATGAAAGACTGTTTTTT

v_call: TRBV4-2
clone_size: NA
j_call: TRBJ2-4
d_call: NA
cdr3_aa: CAISPRGAQNIQYF
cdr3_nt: TGTGCCATCAGCCCTCGGGGGGCCCAAAACATTCAGTACTTC

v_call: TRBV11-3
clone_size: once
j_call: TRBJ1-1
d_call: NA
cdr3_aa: CASSSTWMVYTEAFF
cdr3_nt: TGTGCGAGCAGCTCAACTTGGATGGTGTACACTGAAGCTTTCTTT

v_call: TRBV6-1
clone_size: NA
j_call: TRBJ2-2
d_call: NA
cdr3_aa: CASRHRAGGELFF
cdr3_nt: TGTGCCAGCAGGCACAGGGCGGGCGGGGAGCTGTTTTTT

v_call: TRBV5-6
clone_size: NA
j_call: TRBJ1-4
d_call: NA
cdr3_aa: CASSSGRSEAEKPFF
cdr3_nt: TGTGCCAGCAGCTCCGGTCGGTCTGAGGCCGAAAAACCGTTTTTT

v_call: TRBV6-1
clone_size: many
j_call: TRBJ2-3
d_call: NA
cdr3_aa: CASSDEVGGADTQYF
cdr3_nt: TGTGCCAGCAGTGATGAGGTGGGGGGAGCAGATACGCAGTATTTT

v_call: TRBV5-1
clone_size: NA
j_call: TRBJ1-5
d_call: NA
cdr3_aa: CDSSLGGVNQPQHF
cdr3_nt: TGCGACAGCAGCTTGGGGGGGGTCAATCAACCCCAGCATTTT

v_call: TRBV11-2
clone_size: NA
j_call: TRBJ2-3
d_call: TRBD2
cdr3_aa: CASRDYTDTQYF
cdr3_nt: TGTGCCAGCCGGGACTACACAGATACGCAGTATTTT

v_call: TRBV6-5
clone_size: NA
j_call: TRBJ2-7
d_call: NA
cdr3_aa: CASSYSGGPGYQQYF
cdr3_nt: TGTGCCAGCAGTTACTCGGGGGGCCCCGGTTACCAGCAGTACTTC

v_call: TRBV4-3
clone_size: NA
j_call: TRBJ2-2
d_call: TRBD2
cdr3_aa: CASSHTRGGAGGELFF
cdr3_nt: TGTGCCAGCAGCCACACACGGGGAGGGGCTGGCGGGGAGCTGTTTTTT

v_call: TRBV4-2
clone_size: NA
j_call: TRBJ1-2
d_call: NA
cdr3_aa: CASNQVGSEGGNYDYTF
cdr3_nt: TGTGCCAGCAACCAAGTGGGGAGCGAGGGAGGGAACTATGACTACACCTTC

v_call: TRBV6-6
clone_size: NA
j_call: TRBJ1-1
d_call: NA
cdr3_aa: CASRAPQDTEAFF
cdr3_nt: TGTGCCAGTAGAGCCCCACAGGACACTGAAGCTTTCTTT

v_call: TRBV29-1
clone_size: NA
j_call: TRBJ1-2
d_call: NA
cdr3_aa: CSVDPDLVGHTF
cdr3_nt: TGCAGCGTTGATCCCGACCTGGTTGGCCACACCTTC

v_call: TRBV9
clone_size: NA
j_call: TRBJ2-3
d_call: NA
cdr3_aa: CASSVDNGGSRDTQYF
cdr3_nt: TGTGCCAGCAGCGTAGACAACGGGGGAAGCAGGGATACGCAGTATTTT

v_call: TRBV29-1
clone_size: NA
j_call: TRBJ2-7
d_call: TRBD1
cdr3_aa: CSVVPGRGCSEQYF
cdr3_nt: TGCAGCGTTGTCCCGGGCAGGGGGTGTAGCGAGCAGTATTTC

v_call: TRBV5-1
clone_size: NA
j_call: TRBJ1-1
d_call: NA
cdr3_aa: CASSLENVGATEAFF
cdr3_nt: TGCGCCAGCAGCTTGGAGAATGTGGGGGCCACTGAAGCTTTCTTT

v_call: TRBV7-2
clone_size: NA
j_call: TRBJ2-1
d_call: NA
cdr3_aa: CASSFHRDQNEQFF
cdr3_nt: TGTGCCAGCAGCTTCCACAGGGATCAGAATGAGCAGTTCTTC

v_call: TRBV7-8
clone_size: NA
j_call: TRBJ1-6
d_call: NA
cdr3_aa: CASSLSNLGNSPLQF
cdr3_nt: TGTGCCAGCAGCTTATCCAATCTAGGGAATTCACCCCTCCAATTT

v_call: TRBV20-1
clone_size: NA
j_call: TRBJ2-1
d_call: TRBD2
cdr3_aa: CSASVTSGLDEQLF
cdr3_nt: TGCAGTGCTAGTGTGACTAGCGGGCTCGATGAGCAGCTCTTC

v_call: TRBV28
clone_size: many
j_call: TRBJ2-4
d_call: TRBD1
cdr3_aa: CASTRQDRGYANIQYF
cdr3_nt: TGTGCCAGCACCCGTCAGGACAGGGGTTATGCAAACATTCAGTACTTC

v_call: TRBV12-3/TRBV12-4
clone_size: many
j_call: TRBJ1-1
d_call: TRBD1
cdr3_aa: CASSDRGQEAFF
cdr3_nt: TGTGCCAGCAGCGACAGGGGGCAGGAAGCTTTCTTT

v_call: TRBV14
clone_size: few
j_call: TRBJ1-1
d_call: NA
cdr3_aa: CASRAGRGGTEAFF
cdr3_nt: TGTGCCAGCAGGGCCGGACGGGGGGGAACTGAAGCTTTCTTT

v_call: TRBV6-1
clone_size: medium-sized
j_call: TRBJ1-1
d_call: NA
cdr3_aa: CASSEALGDTEAFF
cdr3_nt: TGTGCCAGCAGTGAAGCCCTGGGGGACACTGAAGCTTTCTTT

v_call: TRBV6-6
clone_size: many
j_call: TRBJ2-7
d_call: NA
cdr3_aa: CASSYSGGEQYF
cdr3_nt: TGTGCCAGCAGTTACTCCGGGGGCGAGCAGTACTTC

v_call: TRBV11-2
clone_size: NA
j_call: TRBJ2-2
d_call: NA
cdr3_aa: CASSLWDNTGELFF
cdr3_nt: TGTGCCAGCAGCTTGTGGGATAACACCGGGGAACTGTTTTTT

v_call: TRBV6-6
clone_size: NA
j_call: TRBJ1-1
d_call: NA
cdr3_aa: CASSLGRGPTNTEAFF
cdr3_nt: TGTGCCAGCAGTCTCGGTAGAGGACCGACGAACACTGAAGCATTCTTT

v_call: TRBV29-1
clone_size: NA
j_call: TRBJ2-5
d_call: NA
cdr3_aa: CSVGWAFQETQYF
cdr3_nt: TGCAGCGTTGGCTGGGCGTTCCAAGAGACCCAATACTTC

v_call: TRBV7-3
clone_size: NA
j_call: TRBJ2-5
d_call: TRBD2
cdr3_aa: CASSLAGGEEETQYF
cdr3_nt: TGTGCCAGCAGTTTAGCGGGGGGCGAGGAAGAGACCCAGTACTTC

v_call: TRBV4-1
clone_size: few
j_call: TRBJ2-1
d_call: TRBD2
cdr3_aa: CANSQGTSGMYNEQFF
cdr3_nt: TGCGCCAACAGCCAAGGGACTAGCGGGATGTACAATGAGCAGTTCTTC

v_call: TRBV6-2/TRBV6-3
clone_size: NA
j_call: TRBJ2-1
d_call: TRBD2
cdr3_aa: CVSRREAENNEQFF
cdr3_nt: TGTGTCAGCAGGCGGGAGGCGGAAAACAATGAGCAGTTCTTC

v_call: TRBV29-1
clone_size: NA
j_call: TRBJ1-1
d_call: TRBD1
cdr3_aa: CSADRSGQDSAEAFF
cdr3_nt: TGCAGCGCCGATCGGTCGGGACAGGATAGCGCTGAAGCTTTCTTT

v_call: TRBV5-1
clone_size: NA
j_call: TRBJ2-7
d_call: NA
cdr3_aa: CATAFTGTSAEQYF
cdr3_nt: TGCGCCACTGCGTTTACGGGGACCTCCGCCGAGCAGTACTTC

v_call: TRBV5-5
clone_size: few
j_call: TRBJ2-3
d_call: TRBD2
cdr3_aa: CASSCGASGSPDTQYF
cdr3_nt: TGTGCCAGTAGCTGCGGGGCTAGCGGGAGCCCAGATACGCAGTATTTT